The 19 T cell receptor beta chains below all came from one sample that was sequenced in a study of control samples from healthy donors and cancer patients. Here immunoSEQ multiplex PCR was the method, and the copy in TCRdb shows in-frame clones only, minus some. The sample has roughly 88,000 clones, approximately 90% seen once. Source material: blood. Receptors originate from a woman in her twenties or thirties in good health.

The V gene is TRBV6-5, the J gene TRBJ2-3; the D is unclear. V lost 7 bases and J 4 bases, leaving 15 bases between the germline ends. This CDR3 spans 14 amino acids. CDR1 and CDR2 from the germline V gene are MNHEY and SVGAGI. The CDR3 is CASMLIRSADTQYF. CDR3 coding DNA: TGTGCCAGCATGCTCATTCGAAGCGCAGATACGCAGTATTTT.

In DNA form, the CDR3 reads TGTGCCAGCAGCTTGGGACAGCTACTCACCGGGGAGCTGTTTTTT. This translates into CASSLGQLLTGELFF. The V gene is TRBV5-8, the J gene TRBJ2-2; the D gene is possibly TRBD1 (5 bases). CDR3 length equals 15 residues. Looked up from germline, CDR1 is SGHTS and CDR2 is YDEGEE. V was clipped by 0 bases and J by 4 bases, with 10 bases between them.

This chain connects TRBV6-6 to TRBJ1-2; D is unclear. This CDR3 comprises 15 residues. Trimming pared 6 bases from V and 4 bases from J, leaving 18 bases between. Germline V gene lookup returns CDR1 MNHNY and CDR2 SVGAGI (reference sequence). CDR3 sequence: CASSDPSGRSYGYTF. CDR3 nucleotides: TGTGCCAGCAGCGACCCGTCCGGACGATCCTATGGCTACACCTTC.

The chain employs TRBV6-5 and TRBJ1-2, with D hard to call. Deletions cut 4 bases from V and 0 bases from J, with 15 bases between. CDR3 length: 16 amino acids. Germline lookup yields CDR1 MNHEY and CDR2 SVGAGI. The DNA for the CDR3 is TGTGCCAGCAGTTGGACTTGGGGAGGTTCTAACTATGGCTACACCTTC. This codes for CASSWTWGGSNYGYTF.

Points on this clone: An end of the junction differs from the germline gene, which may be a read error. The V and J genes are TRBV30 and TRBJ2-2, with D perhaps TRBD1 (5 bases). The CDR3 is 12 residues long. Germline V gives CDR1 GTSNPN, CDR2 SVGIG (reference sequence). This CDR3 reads CAWTTVIGELFF. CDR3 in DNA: TGTGCATGGACAACCGTTATCGGGGAGCTGTTTTTT. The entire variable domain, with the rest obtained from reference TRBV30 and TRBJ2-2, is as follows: SQTIHQWPATLVQPVGSPLSLECTVEGTSNPNLYWYRQAAGRGLQLLFYSVGIGQISSEVPQNLSASRPQDRQFILSSKKLLLSDSGFYLCAWTTVIGELFFGEGSRLTVL.

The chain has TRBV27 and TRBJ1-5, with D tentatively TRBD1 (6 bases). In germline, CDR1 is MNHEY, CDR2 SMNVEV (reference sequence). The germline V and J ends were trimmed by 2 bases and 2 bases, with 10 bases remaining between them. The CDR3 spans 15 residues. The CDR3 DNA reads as TGTGCCAGCAGTTTAGGGCAGGGGCGCAATCAGCCCCAGCATTTT. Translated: CASSLGQGRNQPQHF.

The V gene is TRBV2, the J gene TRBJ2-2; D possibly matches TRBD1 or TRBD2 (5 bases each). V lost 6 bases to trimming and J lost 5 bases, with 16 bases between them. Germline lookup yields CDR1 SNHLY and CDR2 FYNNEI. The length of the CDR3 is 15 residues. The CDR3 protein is CASSETGATTGELFF. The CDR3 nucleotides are TGTGCCAGCAGCGAGACCGGGGCCACGACCGGGGAGCTGTTTTTT.

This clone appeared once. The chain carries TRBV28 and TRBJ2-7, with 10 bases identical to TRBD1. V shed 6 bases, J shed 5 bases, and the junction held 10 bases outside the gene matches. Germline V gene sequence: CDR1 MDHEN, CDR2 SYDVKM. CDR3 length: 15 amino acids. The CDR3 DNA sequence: TGTGCCAGCAGCGCTTGGGGACAGGGGTCTCACGAGCAGTACTTC. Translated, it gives CASSAWGQGSHEQYF.

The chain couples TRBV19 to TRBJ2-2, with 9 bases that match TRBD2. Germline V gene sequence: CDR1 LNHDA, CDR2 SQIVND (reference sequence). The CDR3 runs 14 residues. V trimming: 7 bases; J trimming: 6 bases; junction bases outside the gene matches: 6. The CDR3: CASTPAGGPGELFF. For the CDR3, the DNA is TGTGCCAGTACCCCAGCGGGGGGCCCCGGGGAGCTGTTTTTT.

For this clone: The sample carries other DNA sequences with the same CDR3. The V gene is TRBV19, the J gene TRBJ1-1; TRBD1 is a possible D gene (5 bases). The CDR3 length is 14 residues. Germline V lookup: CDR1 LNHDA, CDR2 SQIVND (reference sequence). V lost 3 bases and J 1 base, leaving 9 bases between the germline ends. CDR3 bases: TGTGCCAGTAGTATTTTCGGGGGGAACACTGAAGCTTTCTTT. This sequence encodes CASSIFGGNTEAFF.

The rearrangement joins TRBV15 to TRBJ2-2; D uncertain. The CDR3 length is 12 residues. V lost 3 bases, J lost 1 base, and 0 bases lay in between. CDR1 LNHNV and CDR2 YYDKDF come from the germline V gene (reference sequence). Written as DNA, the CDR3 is TGTGCCACCAGCAGGAACACCGGGGAGCTGTTTTTT. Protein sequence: CATSRNTGELFF.

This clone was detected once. The CDR3 DNA follows: TGTGCCTGGAGTGTATTTCGTAGTAGCGGAGGCTCCTACGAGCAGTACTTC. Translated, it gives CAWSVFRSSGGSYEQYF. V gene TRBV30 combines with J gene TRBJ2-7; D perhaps matches TRBD2 (6 bases). Germline loops: CDR1 GTSNPN, CDR2 SVGIG (reference sequence). The ends were cut back, 0 bases at V and 0 bases at J, with 18 bases in the middle. The CDR3 extends over 17 amino acids.

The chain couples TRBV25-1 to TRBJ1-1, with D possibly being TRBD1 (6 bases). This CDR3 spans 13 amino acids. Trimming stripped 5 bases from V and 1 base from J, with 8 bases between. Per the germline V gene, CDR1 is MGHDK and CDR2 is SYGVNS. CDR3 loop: CASSRGGNTEAFF. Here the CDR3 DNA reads TGTGCCAGCAGTAGGGGGGGGAACACTGAAGCTTTCTTT.

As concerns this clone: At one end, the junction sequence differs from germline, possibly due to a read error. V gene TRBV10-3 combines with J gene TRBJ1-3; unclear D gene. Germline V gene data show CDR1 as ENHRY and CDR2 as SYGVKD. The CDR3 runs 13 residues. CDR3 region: CAITEVSGNTIYF. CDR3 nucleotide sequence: TGTGCCATCACTGAGGTCTCTGGAAACACCATATATTTT.

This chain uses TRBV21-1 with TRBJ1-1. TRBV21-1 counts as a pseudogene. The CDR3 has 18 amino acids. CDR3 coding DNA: TGTGCCAGCAGCAAAGCCAGCCCGGAGGGGCGGGAGAACACTGAAGCTTTCTTT. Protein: CASSKASPEGRENTEAFF.

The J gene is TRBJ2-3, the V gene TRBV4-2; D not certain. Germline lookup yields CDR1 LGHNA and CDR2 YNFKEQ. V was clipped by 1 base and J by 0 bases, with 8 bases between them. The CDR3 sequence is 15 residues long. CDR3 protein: CASSQGATSTDTQYF. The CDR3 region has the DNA TGTGCCAGCAGCCAAGGGGCCACTAGCACAGATACGCAGTATTTT.

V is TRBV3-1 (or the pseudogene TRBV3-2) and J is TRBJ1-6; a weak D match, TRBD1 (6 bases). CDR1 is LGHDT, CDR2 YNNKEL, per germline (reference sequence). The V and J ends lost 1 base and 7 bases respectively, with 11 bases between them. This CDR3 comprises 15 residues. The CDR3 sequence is CASSQADRKNSPLHF. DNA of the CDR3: TGTGCCAGCAGCCAAGCCGACAGGAAGAATTCACCCCTCCACTTT.

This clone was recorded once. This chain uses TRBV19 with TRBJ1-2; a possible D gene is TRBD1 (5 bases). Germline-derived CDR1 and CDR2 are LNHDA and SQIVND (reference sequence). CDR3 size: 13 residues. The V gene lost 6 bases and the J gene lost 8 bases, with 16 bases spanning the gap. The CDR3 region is CASRGTEASGYTF. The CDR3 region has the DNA TGTGCCAGTAGGGGGACCGAAGCCTCGGGCTACACCTTC. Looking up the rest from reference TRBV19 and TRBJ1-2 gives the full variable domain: DGGITQSPKYLFRKEGQNVTLSCEQNLNHDAMYWYRQDPGQGLRLIYYSQIVNDFQKGDIAEGYSVSREKKESFPLTVTSAQKNPTAFYLCASRGTEASGYTFGSGTRLTVV.

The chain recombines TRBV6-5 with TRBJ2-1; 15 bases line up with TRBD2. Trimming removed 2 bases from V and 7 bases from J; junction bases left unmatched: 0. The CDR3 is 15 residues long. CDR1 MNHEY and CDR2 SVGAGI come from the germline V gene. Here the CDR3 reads CASSYGTSGGNEQFF. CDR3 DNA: TGTGCCAGCAGTTACGGGACTAGCGGGGGGAATGAGCAGTTCTTC.